The clone carrying this T cell receptor (beta chain) was counted between two and nine times. No antigen is known for it. These donors counted as nominally healthy when sampled, but unrecorded immune exposures were likely. The V and J ends lost 0 bases and 3 bases respectively, with 9 bases between them. CDR1 and CDR2 (germline): SGHDT, YYEEEE. This CDR3 is built from 14 residues. This entry belongs to a study of cytomegalovirus exposure and HLA in healthy donors. Points from the study as a whole: The investigators catalogued about 170 TCR beta chains as cytomegalovirus-associated. Sequencing likely produced, as an artifact, a cluster of highly shared sequence variants.

The PCR employed 60 Vbeta primers together with 13 Jbeta primers. Clones were read by immunoSEQ multiplex PCR, and TCRdb kept only the in-frame ones, dropping some. The table lists 100,000 to 120,000 clones, approximately 79% of them singletons, with 5% to 7.5% in the top ten. Sequenced: PBMCs. The V call is TRBV5-6, the J call TRBJ1-2; D call uncertain. The sequence came from a young man in good health and CMV-seropositive. In DNA form, the CDR3 reads TGTGCCAGCAGCTTGGATTTGGTAGACTATGGCTACACCTTC. It specifies CASSLDLVDYGYTF.